The text below deals with one TCR beta chain. Produced via immunoSEQ multiplex PCR; TCRdb's table is partial and in-frame only. There are under 150,000 clones in the sample; roughly 91% occur only once, and 1.9% lies in the top ten. These data originate in a study of T cell responses to AZD1222 COVID-19 vaccine. V lost 3 bases and J lost 2, with 10 bases in between. The CDR3 runs 14 residues. Germline lookup yields CDR1 LGHNT and CDR2 FRNRAP. The clonotype originates from an adult who received the AZD1222 COVID-19 vaccine. This specimen was peripheral blood, taken 28 days after the second AZD1222 dose. The chain uses TRBV12-5 and TRBJ1-1; D not certain. CDR3 DNA: TGTGCTAGTGGTTTAGGCGGGATTAACACTGAAGCTTTCTTT. This sequence encodes CASGLGGINTEAFF. The full variable domain, rest sourced from reference TRBV12-5 and TRBJ1-1, is DARVTQTPRHKVTEMGQEVTMRCQPILGHNTVFWYRQTMMQGLELLAYFRNRAPLDDSGMPKDRFSAEMPDATLATLKIQPSEPRDSAVYFCASGLGGINTEAFFGQGTRLTVV.